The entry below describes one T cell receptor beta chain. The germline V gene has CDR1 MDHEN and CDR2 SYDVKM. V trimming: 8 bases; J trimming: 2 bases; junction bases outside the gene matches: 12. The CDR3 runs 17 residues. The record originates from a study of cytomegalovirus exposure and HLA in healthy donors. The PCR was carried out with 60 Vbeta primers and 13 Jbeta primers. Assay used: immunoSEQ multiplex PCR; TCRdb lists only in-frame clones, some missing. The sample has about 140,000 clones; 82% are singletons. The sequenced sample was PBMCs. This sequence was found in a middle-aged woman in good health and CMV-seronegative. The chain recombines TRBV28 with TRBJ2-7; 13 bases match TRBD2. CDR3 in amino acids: CASFGYGTSGIAYEQYF. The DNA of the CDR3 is TGTGCCAGCTTCGGGTATGGGACTAGCGGGATTGCCTACGAGCAGTACTTC.